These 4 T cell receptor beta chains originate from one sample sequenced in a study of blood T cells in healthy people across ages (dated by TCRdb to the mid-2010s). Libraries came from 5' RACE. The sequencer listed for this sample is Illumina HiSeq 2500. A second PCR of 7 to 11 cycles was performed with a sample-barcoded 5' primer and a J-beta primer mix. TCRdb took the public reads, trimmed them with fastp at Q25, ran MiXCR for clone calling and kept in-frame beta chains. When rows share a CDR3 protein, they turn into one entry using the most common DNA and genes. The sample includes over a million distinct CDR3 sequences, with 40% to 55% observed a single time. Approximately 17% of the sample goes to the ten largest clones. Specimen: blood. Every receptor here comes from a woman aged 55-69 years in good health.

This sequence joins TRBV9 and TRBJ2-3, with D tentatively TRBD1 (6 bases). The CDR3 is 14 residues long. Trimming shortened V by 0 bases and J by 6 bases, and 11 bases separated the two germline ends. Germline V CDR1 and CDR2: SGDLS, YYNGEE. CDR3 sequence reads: CASSVDHRADTQYF. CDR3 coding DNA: TGTGCCAGCAGCGTAGATCACAGGGCGGATACGCAGTATTTT. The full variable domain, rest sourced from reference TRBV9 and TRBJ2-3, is DSGVTQTPKHLITATGQRVTLRCSPRSGDLSVYWYQQSLDQGLQFLIQYYNGEERAKGNILERFSAQQFPDLHSELNLSSLELGDSALYFCASSVDHRADTQYFGPGTRLTVL.

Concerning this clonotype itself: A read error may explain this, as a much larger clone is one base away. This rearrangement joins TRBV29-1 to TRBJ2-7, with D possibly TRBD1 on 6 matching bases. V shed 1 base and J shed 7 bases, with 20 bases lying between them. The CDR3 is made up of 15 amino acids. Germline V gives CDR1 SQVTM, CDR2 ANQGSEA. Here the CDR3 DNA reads TGCAGCGTTGAAGGACAGGTTAGCTCCTACAATGAGCAGTACTTC. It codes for CSVEGQVSSYNEQYF.

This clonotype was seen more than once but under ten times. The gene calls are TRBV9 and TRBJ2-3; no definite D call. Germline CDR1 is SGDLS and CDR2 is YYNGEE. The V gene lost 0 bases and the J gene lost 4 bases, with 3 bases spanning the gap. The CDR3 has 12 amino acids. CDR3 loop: CASSVDADTQYF. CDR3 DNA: TGTGCCAGCAGCGTAGACGCAGATACGCAGTATTTT.

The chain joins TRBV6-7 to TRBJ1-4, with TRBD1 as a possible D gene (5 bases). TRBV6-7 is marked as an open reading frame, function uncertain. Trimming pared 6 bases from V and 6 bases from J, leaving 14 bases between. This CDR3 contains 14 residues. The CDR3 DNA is TGTGCCAGCAGCAACGGGACGGCGGATGAAAAACTGTTTTTT. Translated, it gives CASSNGTADEKLFF.